This TCR beta chain was identified in a study of human T cells and chemical hapten exposure. Study-wide background: DPC 0.01% went on the upper back by patch test, with reading at 6 days. Diagnoses of alopecia areata, totalis or universalis occurred in mostly female patients. Study-level findings and limits: There was no change with DPC sensitization in TCRs above 1 in 1000 frequency.

In this sample, this clonotype turned up a few times. Its antigen is not known. This CDR3 has 15 amino acids. V lost 2 bases and J lost 3, with 11 bases in between. Germline V gene lookup returns CDR1 MNHEY and CDR2 SVGAGI. MiXCR, applied by TCRdb to the RACE reads, yields one record per CDR3 protein. The sample shows about 120,000 distinct CDR3 sequences, about 12% of them seen only once. Described time point: patch test 1, 2 weeks after DPC sensitization. The treatment was: therapeutic diphenylcyclopropenone sensitization with weekly scalp DPC. The source material was whole blood, sampled in connection with sensitization to the hapten diphenylcyclopropenone (DPC). The TCR originated in a woman in her forties or fifties with alopecia areata. Some clones in this sample may be carry-over from other donors' samples. This chain uses TRBV6-5 with TRBJ1-5; D might be TRBD1 (5 bases). The CDR3 loop reads CASSYGGNVNQPQHF. Written as DNA, the CDR3 is TGTGCCAGCAGTTACGGGGGAAACGTCAATCAGCCCCAGCATTTT.